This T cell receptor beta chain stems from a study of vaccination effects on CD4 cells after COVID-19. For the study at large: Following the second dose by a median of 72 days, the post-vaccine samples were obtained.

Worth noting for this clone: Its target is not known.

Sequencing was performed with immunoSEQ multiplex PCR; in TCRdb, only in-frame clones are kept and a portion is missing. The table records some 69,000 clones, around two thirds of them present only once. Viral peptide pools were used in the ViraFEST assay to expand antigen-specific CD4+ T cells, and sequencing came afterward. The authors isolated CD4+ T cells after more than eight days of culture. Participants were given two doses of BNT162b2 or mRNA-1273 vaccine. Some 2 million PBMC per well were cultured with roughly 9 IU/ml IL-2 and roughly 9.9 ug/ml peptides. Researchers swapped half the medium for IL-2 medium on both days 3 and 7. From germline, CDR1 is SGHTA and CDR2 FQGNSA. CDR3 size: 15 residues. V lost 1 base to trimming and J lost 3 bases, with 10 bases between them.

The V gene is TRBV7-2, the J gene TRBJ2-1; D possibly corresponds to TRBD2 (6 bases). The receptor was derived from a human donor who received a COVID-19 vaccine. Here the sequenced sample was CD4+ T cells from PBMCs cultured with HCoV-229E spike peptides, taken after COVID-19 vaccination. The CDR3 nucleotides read TGTGCCAGCAGCTTAGTTTCGGGGGACTACAATGAGCAGTTCTTC. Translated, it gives CASSLVSGDYNEQFF.